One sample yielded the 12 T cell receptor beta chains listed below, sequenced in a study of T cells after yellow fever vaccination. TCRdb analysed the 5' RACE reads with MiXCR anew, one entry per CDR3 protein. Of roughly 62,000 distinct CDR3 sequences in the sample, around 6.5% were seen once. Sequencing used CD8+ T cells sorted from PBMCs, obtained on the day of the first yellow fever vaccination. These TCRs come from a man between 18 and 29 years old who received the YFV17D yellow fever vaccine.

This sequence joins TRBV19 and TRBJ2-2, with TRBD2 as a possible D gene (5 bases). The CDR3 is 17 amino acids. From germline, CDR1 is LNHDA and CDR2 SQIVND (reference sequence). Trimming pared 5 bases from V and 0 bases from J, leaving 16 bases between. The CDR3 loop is CASSPPPDLTNTGELFF. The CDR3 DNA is TGTGCCAGTAGTCCCCCTCCGGACTTAACGAACACCGGGGAGCTGTTTTTT.

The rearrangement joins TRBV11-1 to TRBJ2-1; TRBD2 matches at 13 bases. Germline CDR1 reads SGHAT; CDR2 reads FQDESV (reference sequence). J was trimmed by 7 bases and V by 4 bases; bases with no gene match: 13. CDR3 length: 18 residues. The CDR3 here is CASSSLLAGGPRINEQFF. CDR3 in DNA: TGTGCCAGCAGCTCCTTACTAGCGGGGGGGCCAAGGATTAATGAGCAGTTCTTC.

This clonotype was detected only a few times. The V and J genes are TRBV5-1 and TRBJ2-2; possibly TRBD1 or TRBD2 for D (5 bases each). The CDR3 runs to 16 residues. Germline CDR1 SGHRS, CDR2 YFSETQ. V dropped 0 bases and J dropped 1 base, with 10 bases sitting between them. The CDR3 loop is CASSLETGRNTGELFF. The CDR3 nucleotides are TGCGCCAGCAGCTTGGAGACGGGGCGGAACACCGGGGAGCTGTTTTTT.

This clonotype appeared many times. CDR3 DNA sequence: TGCGCCAGCAGCCAAGGTGGGCGGGACACAGATACGCAGTATTTT. Its translation is CASSQGGRDTDTQYF. The V call is TRBV4-1, the J call TRBJ2-3, with a possible D match to TRBD2 (6 bases). There are 15 residues in the CDR3. V gave up 1 base and J gave up 2 bases, with 10 bases separating them. Germline V gene data show CDR1 as MGHRA and CDR2 as YSYEKL.

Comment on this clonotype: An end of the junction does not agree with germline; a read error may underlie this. The CDR3, as DNA: TGTGCCAGCAGTGAACTCTTAGCTAGCGGAAACAACGGGGAGCTGTTTTTT. Its translation is CASSELLASGNNGELFF. The V call is TRBV6-1, the J call TRBJ2-2; TRBD2 matches 7 bases. The CDR3 consists of 17 residues. Germline V lookup: CDR1 MNHNS, CDR2 SASEGT.

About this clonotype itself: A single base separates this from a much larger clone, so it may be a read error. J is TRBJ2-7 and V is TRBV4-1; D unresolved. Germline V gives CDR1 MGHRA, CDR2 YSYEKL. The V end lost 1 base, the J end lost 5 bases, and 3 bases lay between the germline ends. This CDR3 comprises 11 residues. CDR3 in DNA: TGCGCCAGCAGCCAAGTCAACGAGCAGTACTTC. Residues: CASSQVNEQYF.

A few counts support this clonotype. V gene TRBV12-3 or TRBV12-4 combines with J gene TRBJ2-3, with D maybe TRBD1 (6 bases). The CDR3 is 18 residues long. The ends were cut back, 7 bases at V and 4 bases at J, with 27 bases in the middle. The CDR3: CASTFRTYGQWLPDTQYF. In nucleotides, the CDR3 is TGTGCCAGCACCTTTAGGACCTACGGACAGTGGCTACCAGATACGCAGTATTTT.

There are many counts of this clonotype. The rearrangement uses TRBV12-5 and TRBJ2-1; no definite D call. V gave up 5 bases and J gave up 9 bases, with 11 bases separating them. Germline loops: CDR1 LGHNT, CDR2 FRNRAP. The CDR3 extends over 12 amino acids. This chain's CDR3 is CASGLSESEQFF. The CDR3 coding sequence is TGTGCTAGTGGTCTCTCCGAGAGTGAGCAGTTCTTC. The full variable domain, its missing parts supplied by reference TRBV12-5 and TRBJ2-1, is DARVTQTPRHKVTEMGQEVTMRCQPILGHNTVFWYRQTMMQGLELLAYFRNRAPLDDSGMPKDRFSAEMPDATLATLKIQPSEPRDSAVYFCASGLSESEQFFGPGTRLTVL.

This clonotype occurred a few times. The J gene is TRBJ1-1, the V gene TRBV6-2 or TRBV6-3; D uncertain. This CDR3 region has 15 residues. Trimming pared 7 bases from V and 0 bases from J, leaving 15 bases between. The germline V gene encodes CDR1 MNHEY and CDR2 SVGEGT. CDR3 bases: TGTGCCAGCACCGAGCCCGGAGCTCTGAACACTGAAGCTTTCTTT. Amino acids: CASTEPGALNTEAFF.

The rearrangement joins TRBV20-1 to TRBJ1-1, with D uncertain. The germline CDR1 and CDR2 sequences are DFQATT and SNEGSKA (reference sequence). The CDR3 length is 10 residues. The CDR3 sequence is CRVSDTEAFF. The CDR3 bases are TGCAGGGTCAGCGACACTGAAGCTTTCTTT.

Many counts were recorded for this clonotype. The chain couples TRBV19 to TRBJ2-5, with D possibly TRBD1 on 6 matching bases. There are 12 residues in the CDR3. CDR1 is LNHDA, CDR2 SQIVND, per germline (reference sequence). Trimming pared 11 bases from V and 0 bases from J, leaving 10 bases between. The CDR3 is CACSGDQETQYF. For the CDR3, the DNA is TGTGCCTGCTCAGGGGACCAAGAGACCCAGTACTTC. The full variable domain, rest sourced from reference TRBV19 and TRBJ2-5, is DGGITQSPKYLFRKEGQNVTLSCEQNLNHDAMYWYRQDPGQGLRLIYYSQIVNDFQKGDIAEGYSVSREKKESFPLTVTSAQKNPTAFYLCACSGDQETQYFGPGTRLLVL.

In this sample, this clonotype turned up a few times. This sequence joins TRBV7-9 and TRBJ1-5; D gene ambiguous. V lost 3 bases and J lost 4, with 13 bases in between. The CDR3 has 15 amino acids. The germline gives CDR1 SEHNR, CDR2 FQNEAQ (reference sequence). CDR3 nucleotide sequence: TGTGCCAGCAGCTTCGGTTGGGAGGCTAATCAGCCCCAGCATTTT. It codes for CASSFGWEANQPQHF. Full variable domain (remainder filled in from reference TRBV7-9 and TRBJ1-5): DTGVSQNPRHKITKRGQNVTFRCDPISEHNRLYWYRQTLGQGPEFLTYFQNEAQLEKSRLLSDRFSAERPKGSFSTLEIQRTEQGDSAMYLCASSFGWEANQPQHFGDGTRLSIL.